The subject of this entry is one T cell receptor (beta chain). Its antigen is unknown. As the method for making TCR beta libraries, quantitative 5'-RACE with molecular barcodes was used. MiXCR was run by TCRdb on the 5' RACE reads, yielding one entry per CDR3 protein. The sample shows roughly 700,000 distinct CDR3 sequences, roughly 19% of them seen only once. These data belong to a study of CD8 T cells in ankylosing spondylitis. Study observations and caveats: The authors reported significant enrichment of disease-linked clones in matched ankylosing spondylitis synovial fluid. Reactive arthritis synovial fluid and blood were previously reported to contain some motif variants. The study identified a TCR beta motif of under ten highly homologous variants that appeared characteristic of ankylosing spondylitis blood. In peripheral blood, disease-linked CD8+ clones occurred at relatively low frequencies.

The receptor was isolated from a male donor with ankylosing spondylitis. The sequenced sample was blood, either unsorted or a sorted T cell fraction (not recorded which).

CDR3 residues: CASSWEDMGYNEQFF. The CDR3 coding sequence is TGCGCCAGCAGCTGGGAGGACATGGGCTACAATGAGCAGTTCTTC. The genes are TRBV5-1 and TRBJ2-1; the D gene is possibly TRBD2 (6 bases). Germline CDR1 is SGHRS and CDR2 is YFSETQ. The CDR3 runs 15 residues. Between the trimmed V and J ends, which lost 3 bases and 3 bases, there was a span of 13 bases. Full variable domain (missing parts from reference TRBV5-1 and TRBJ2-1): KAGVTQTPRYLIKTRGQQVTLSCSPISGHRSVSWYQQTPGQGLQFLFEYFSETQRNKGNFPGRFSGRQFSNSRSEMNVSTLELGDSALYLCASSWEDMGYNEQFFGPGTRLTVL.